Listed below are T cell receptor beta chains from one sample, sequenced in a study of blood T cell repertoires in COVID-19. The data were produced by immunoSEQ multiplex PCR, yet TCRdb's version contains in-frame clones alone and is incomplete. The table lists 15,000 to 25,000 clones, more than 70% of them singletons. The sample taken for sequencing was peripheral blood. Receptor source: a human donor in a cohort sampled during active COVID-19. CDR3s leave out the opening cysteine and the closing phenylalanine or tryptophan. Fields, in order: V gene, J gene, CDR3 protein.

v_gene: TRBV7-9
j_gene: TRBJ1-1
CDR3aa: ASRYSEKAF

v_gene: TRBV9
j_gene: TRBJ1-1
CDR3aa: ASSVTGNTEAF

v_gene: TRBV15
j_gene: TRBJ1-5
CDR3aa: ATSRDLTGNQPQH

v_gene: TRBV5-6
j_gene: TRBJ2-5
CDR3aa: ASSTAGRLETQY

v_gene: TRBV5-1
j_gene: TRBJ2-3
CDR3aa: ASSSPGLAGGRKDTQY

v_gene: TRBV11-3
j_gene: TRBJ1-1
CDR3aa: ASSLAGTGDEAF

v_gene: TRBV21-1
j_gene: TRBJ1-4
CDR3aa: ATEGRCPGPCNEKLF

v_gene: TRBV29-1
j_gene: TRBJ2-1
CDR3aa: SVPNEGNEQF

v_gene: TRBV9
j_gene: TRBJ1-2
CDR3aa: ASSVLGRGKSGYT

v_gene: TRBV5-4
j_gene: TRBJ2-1
CDR3aa: ASSPEGYNEQF

v_gene: TRBV6-6
j_gene: TRBJ1-1
CDR3aa: ASSYDGGSTEAF

v_gene: TRBV5-4
j_gene: TRBJ1-1
CDR3aa: ASSSGVGTEAF

v_gene: TRBV30
j_gene: TRBJ1-4
CDR3aa: AWSKPSGKLF

v_gene: TRBV5-1
j_gene: TRBJ1-1
CDR3aa: ASSLAGGEAF

v_gene: TRBV29-1
j_gene: TRBJ1-1
CDR3aa: SGQTGGDTEAF

v_gene: TRBV30
j_gene: TRBJ2-7
CDR3aa: ASVAQGYSYEQY

v_gene: TRBV15
j_gene: TRBJ2-1
CDR3aa: ATSRGLARGGNEQF

v_gene: TRBV19
j_gene: TRBJ2-4
CDR3aa: ASSIGRKNIQY

v_gene: TRBV5-1
j_gene: TRBJ2-1
CDR3aa: ASSPGTVSYNEQF

v_gene: TRBV5-4
j_gene: TRBJ1-2
CDR3aa: ASSWGGGPESNYGYT

v_gene: TRBV7-9
j_gene: TRBJ1-2
CDR3aa: ASSKTGSIFNYGYT

v_gene: TRBV11-3
j_gene: TRBJ2-5
CDR3aa: ASSSAGTYQETQY

v_gene: TRBV18
j_gene: TRBJ1-5
CDR3aa: ASSAGNSNQPQH

v_gene: TRBV15
j_gene: TRBJ1-3
CDR3aa: ATSSRQGGPGNTIY

v_gene: TRBV5-5
j_gene: TRBJ1-2
CDR3aa: ASSLSGGGYT

v_gene: TRBV4-1
j_gene: TRBJ2-1
CDR3aa: ASSQEAGGTPGEQF

v_gene: TRBV7-2
j_gene: TRBJ2-1
CDR3aa: ASRGGTGGYNEQF

v_gene: TRBV30
j_gene: TRBJ1-1
CDR3aa: AWSQRGGQEAF

v_gene: TRBV12-3/TRBV12-4
j_gene: TRBJ2-2
CDR3aa: ASSFLGELF

v_gene: TRBV6-6
j_gene: TRBJ1-1
CDR3aa: ASSYNSPGKAF

v_gene: TRBV30
j_gene: TRBJ1-6
CDR3aa: AWNTGTENSPLH

v_gene: TRBV7-9
j_gene: TRBJ2-7
CDR3aa: ASSLNRANEQY

v_gene: TRBV5-1
j_gene: TRBJ2-3
CDR3aa: ASSILGGATDTQY

v_gene: TRBV14
j_gene: TRBJ2-2
CDR3aa: ASSSLGLGDRRSSNTGTGELF

v_gene: TRBV4-1
j_gene: TRBJ1-4
CDR3aa: ASSQTATNEKLF

v_gene: TRBV3-1/TRBV3-2
j_gene: TRBJ2-2
CDR3aa: ASSQAGGTGELF

v_gene: TRBV7-8
j_gene: TRBJ2-1
CDR3aa: ASSPRTSGGVDEQF

v_gene: TRBV5-1
j_gene: TRBJ1-3
CDR3aa: ASSPGQSSGNTIY

v_gene: TRBV25-1
j_gene: TRBJ1-2
CDR3aa: ASSQTGTGLVYGYT

v_gene: TRBV29-1
j_gene: TRBJ2-5
CDR3aa: SVGEMRETQY

v_gene: TRBV6-5
j_gene: TRBJ1-2
CDR3aa: ASSYQGDSNYGYT

v_gene: TRBV6-4
j_gene: TRBJ2-1
CDR3aa: ASSSGGHNEQF

v_gene: TRBV7-9
j_gene: TRBJ2-7
CDR3aa: ASSLNQGLASGEQY

v_gene: TRBV20-1
j_gene: TRBJ1-1
CDR3aa: SAPDGRGTF

v_gene: TRBV24-1
j_gene: TRBJ2-1
CDR3aa: ATRGGAGLGNEQF

v_gene: TRBV5-8
j_gene: TRBJ1-6
CDR3aa: ASGDRKNSPLH

v_gene: TRBV30
j_gene: TRBJ2-7
CDR3aa: AWSVGTGNYEQY

v_gene: TRBV13
j_gene: TRBJ2-1
CDR3aa: ASSGNRGNEQF

v_gene: TRBV18
j_gene: TRBJ2-3
CDR3aa: ASSLNLLAGGPTDTQY

v_gene: TRBV29-1
j_gene: TRBJ2-7
CDR3aa: SAALRRGPAFYEQY

v_gene: TRBV3-1/TRBV3-2
j_gene: TRBJ2-5
CDR3aa: ASSPPTDPRGETQY

v_gene: TRBV5-1
j_gene: TRBJ1-4
CDR3aa: ASSFTLPRAHNEKLF

v_gene: TRBV7-9
j_gene: TRBJ2-2
CDR3aa: ASSRTGRGELF

v_gene: TRBV7-6
j_gene: TRBJ1-1
CDR3aa: ASSQYYQGAGNTEAF

v_gene: TRBV19
j_gene: TRBJ2-7
CDR3aa: ASSIGWTREGSRGMLYEQY

v_gene: TRBV6-5
j_gene: TRBJ1-1
CDR3aa: ASSATRVMNTEAF

v_gene: TRBV12-5
j_gene: TRBJ1-1
CDR3aa: ASGLANSGFPDEAF

v_gene: TRBV11-3
j_gene: TRBJ1-4
CDR3aa: ASSGQPNEKLF

v_gene: TRBV5-4
j_gene: TRBJ2-7
CDR3aa: ASSLLPMDTLEQY

v_gene: TRBV9
j_gene: TRBJ2-3
CDR3aa: ASSVGNNPDTQY